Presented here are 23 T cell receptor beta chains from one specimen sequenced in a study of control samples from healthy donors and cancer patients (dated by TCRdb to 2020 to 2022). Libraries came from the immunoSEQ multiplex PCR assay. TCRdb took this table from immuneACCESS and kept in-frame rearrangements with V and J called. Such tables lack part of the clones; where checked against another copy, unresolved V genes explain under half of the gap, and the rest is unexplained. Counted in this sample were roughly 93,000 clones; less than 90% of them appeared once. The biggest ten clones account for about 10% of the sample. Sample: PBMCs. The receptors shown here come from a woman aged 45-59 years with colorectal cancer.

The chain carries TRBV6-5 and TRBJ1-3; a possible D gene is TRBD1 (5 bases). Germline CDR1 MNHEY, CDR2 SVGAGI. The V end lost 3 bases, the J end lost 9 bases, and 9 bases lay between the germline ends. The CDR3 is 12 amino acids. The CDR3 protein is CASSYPGGTIYF. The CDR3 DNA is TGTGCCAGCAGTTATCCCGGGGGCACCATATATTTT.

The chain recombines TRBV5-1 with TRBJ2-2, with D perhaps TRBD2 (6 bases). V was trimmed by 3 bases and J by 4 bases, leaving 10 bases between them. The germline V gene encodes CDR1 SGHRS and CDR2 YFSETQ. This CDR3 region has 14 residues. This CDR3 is CASSSGLLTGELFF. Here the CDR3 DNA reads TGCGCCAGCAGCTCGGGACTCCTCACCGGGGAGCTGTTTTTT. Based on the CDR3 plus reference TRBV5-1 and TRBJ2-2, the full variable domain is KAGVTQTPRYLIKTRGQQVTLSCSPISGHRSVSWYQQTPGQGLQFLFEYFSETQRNKGNFPGRFSGRQFSNSRSEMNVSTLELGDSALYLCASSSGLLTGELFFGEGSRLTVL.

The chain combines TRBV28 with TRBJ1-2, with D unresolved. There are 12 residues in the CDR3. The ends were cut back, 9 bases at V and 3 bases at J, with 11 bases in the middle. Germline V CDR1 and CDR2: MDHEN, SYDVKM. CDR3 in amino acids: CASARDDYGYTF. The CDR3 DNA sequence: TGTGCCAGTGCGAGGGATGACTATGGCTACACCTTC.

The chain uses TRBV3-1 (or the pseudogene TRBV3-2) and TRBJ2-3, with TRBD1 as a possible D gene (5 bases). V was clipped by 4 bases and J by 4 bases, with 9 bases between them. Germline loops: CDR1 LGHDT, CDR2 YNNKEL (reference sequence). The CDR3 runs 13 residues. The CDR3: CASSPTTADTQYF. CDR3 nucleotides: TGTGCCAGCAGCCCTACGACAGCAGATACGCAGTATTTT.

This CDR3 reads CASSVVPYTEAFF. CDR3 DNA: TGTGCCAGCAGCGTAGTCCCTTACACTGAAGCTTTCTTT. V gene TRBV9 combines with J gene TRBJ1-1; D is undetermined. V lost 0 bases to trimming and J lost 3 bases, with 6 bases between them. The CDR3 loop spans 13 amino acids. CDR1 is SGDLS and CDR2 is YYNGEE in the germline V gene. The full variable domain, in which reference TRBV9 and TRBJ1-1 provide the parts outside the CDR3, is DSGVTQTPKHLITATGQRVTLRCSPRSGDLSVYWYQQSLDQGLQFLIQYYNGEERAKGNILERFSAQQFPDLHSELNLSSLELGDSALYFCASSVVPYTEAFFGQGTRLTVV.

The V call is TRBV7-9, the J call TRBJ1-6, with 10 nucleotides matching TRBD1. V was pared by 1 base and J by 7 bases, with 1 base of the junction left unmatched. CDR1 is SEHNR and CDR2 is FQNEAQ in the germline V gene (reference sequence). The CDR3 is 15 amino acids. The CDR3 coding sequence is TGTGCCAGCAGCTTAGGGGGACAGGGGAATTCACCCCTCCACTTT. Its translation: CASSLGGQGNSPLHF.

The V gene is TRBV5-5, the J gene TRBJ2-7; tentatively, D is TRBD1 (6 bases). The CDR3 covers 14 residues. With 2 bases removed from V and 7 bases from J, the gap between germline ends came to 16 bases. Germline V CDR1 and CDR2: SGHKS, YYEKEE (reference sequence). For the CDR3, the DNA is TGTGCCAGCAGCTTTGGTCCAGGGGTAGGGGAGCAGTACGTC. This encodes CASSFGPGVGEQYV.

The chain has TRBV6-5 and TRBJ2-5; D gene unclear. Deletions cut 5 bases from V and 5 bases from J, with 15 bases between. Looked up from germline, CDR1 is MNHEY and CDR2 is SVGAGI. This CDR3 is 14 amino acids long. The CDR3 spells CASSRRGIGETQYF. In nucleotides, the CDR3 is TGTGCCAGCAGTCGTCGAGGAATCGGCGAGACCCAGTACTTC.

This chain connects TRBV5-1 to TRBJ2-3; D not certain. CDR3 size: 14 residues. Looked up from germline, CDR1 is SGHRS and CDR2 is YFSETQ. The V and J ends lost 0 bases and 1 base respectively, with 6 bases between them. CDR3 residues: CASSLGGRTDTQYF. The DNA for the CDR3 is TGCGCCAGCAGCTTGGGAGGACGCACAGATACGCAGTATTTT.

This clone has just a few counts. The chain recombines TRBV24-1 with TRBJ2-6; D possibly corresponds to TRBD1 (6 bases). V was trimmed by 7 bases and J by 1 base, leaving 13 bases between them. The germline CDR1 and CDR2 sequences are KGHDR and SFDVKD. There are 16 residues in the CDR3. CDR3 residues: CATSRGLGSGANVLTF. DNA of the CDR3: TGTGCCACCAGCAGGGGATTAGGGTCTGGGGCCAACGTCCTGACTTTC.

CDR3 sequence reads: CASTPRGQSYGYTF. The CDR3 region has the DNA TGTGCCAGCACCCCTAGGGGACAGTCCTATGGCTACACCTTC. The gene calls are TRBV27 and TRBJ1-2; 7 bases map to TRBD1. V lost 7 bases to trimming and J lost 4 bases; unmatched junction nucleotides: 9. Germline CDR1 reads MNHEY; CDR2 reads SMNVEV (reference sequence). This CDR3 has 14 residues.

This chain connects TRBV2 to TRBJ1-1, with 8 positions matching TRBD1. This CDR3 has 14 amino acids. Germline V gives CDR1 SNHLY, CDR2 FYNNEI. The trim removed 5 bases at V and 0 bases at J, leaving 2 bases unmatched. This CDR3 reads CASSRTGMNTEAFF. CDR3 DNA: TGTGCCAGCAGTAGGACAGGGATGAACACTGAAGCTTTCTTT.

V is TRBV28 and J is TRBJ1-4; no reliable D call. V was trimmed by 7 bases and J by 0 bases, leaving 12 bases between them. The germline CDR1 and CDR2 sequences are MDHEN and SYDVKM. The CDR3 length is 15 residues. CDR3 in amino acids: CASTPDRATNEKLFF. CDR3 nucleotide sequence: TGTGCCAGCACCCCGGACCGAGCAACTAATGAAAAACTGTTTTTT.

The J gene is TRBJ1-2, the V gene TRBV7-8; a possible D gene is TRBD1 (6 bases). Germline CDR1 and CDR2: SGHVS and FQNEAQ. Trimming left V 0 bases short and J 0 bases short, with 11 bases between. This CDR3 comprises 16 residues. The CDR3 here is CASSLAVRGSNYGYTF. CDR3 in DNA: TGTGCCAGCAGCTTAGCAGTCAGGGGATCTAACTATGGCTACACCTTC.

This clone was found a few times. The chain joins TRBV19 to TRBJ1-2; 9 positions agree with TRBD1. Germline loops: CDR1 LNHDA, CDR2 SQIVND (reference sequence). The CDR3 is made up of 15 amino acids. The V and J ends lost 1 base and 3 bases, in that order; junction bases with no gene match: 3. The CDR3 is CASSIVTGGDYGYTF. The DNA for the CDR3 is TGTGCCAGTAGTATAGTGACAGGGGGAGACTATGGCTACACCTTC.

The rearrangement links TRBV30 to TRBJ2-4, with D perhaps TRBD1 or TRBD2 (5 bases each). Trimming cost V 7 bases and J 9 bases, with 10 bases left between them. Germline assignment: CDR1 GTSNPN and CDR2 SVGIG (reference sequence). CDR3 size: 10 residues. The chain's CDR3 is CALGGGIQYF. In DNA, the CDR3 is TGTGCCTTGGGTGGGGGCATTCAGTACTTC.

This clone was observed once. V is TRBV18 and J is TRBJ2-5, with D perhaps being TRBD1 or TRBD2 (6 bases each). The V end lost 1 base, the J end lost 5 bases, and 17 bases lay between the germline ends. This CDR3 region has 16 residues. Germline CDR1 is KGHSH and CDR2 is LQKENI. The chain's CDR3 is CASSPRTGGLRETQYF. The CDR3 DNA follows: TGTGCCAGCTCACCACGAACCGGGGGCCTTCGGGAGACCCAGTACTTC.

The CDR3 region has the DNA TGTGCCAGCTCACACTTATGGACAGGGATTTCTACTAATGAAAAACTGTTTTTT. Its protein product is CASSHLWTGISTNEKLFF. The rearrangement uses TRBV18 and TRBJ1-4, with 8 bases aligning to TRBD1. Germline loops: CDR1 KGHSH, CDR2 LQKENI. J was trimmed by 2 bases and V by 4 bases; bases with no gene match: 12. The CDR3 is 18 residues long.

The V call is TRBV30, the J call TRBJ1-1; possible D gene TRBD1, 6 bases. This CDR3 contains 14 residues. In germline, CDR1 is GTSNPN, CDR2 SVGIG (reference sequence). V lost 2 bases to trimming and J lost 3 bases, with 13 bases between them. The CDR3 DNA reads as TGTGCCTGGAGTTCGACAGGCGGTTACACTGAAGCTTTCTTT. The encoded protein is CAWSSTGGYTEAFF.

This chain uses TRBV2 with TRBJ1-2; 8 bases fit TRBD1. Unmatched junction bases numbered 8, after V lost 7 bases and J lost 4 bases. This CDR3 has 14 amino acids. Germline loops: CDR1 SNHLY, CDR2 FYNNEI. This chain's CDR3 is CASNQGQGVYGYTF. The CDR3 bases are TGTGCCAGCAACCAAGGACAGGGCGTCTATGGCTACACCTTC.

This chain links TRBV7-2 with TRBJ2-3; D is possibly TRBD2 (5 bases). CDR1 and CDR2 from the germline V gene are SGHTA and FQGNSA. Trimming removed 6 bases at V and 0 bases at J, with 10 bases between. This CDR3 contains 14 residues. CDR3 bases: TGTGCCAGCAGTGGAGGAGCTAGCACAGATACGCAGTATTTT. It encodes CASSGGASTDTQYF.

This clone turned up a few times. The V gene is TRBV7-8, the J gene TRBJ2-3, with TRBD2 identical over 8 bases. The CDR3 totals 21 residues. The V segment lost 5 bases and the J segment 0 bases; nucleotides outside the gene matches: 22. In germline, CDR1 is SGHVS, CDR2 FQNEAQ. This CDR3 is CASSPIWDAAGAPLSTDTQYF. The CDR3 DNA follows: TGTGCCAGCAGCCCCATTTGGGACGCAGCGGGGGCCCCGCTTAGCACAGATACGCAGTATTTT.

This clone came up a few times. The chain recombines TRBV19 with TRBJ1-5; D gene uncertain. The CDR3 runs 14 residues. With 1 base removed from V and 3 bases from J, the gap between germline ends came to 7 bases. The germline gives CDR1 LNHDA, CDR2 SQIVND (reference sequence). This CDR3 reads CASSIGAVNQPQHF. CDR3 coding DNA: TGTGCCAGTAGTATAGGGGCAGTCAATCAGCCCCAGCATTTT.